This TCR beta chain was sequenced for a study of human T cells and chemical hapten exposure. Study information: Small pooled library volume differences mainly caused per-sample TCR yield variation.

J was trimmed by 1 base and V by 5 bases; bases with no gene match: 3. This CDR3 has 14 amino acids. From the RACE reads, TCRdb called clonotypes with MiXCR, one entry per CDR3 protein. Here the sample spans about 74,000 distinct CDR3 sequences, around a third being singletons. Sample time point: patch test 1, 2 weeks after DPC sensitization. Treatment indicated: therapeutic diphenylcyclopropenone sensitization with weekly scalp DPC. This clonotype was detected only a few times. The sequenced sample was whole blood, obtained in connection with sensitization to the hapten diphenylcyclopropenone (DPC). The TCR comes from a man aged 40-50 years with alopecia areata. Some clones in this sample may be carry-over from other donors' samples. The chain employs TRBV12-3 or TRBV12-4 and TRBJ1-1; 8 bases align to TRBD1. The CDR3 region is CASSRTGGNTEAFF. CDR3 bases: TGTGCCAGCAGTCGTACAGGGGGGAACACTGAAGCTTTCTTT.